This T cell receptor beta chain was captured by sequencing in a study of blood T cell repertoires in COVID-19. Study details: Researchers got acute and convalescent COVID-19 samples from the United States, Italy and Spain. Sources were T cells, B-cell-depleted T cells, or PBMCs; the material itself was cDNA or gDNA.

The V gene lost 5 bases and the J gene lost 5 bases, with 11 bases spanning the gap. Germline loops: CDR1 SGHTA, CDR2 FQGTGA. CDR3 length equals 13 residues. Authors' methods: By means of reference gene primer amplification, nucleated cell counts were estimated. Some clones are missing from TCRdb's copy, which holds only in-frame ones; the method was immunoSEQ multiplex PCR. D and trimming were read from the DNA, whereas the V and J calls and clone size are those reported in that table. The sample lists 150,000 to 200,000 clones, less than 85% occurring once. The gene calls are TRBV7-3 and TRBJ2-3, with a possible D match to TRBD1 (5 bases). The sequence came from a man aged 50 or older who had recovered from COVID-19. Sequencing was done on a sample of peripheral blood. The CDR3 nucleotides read TGTGCCAGCAGCGAGAGTCAGGGAGATACGCAGTATTTT. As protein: CASSESQGDTQYF.